These 18 T cell receptor beta chains came from one sample sequenced in a study of T-cell memory formation after mild COVID-19. TCRdb used MiXCR to reprocess the 5' RACE reads, holding one entry per CDR3 protein. The data show 110,000 to 150,000 distinct CDR3 sequences, approximately 25% seen once. Input material: PBMCs or a T cell subset sorted from them (not recorded which). Receptors originate from an adult woman who had mild COVID-19 (a few samples of this study predate the infection). Cell type and time point are not known.

This clonotype was recorded a few times. J is TRBJ2-1 and V is TRBV7-3, with 10 positions matching TRBD1. CDR1 and CDR2 (germline): SGHTA, FQGTGA. V lost 2 bases and J lost 7; bases outside the gene matches: 8. CDR3 length: 16 residues. CDR3 coding DNA: TGTGCCAGCAGCTTAGAAGAGGGACAGGGGTTGAATGAGCAGTTCTTC. Protein sequence: CASSLEEGQGLNEQFF.

This clonotype showed up just a few times. The chain links TRBV7-9 to TRBJ2-3; D may be TRBD2 (5 bases). Germline CDR1 reads SEHNR; CDR2 reads FQNEAQ (reference sequence). The V end was cut by 5 bases, the J end by 6 bases, with 9 bases between. The CDR3 has 12 amino acids. CDR3 in amino acids: CASSGLGDTQYF. CDR3 sequence (DNA): TGTGCCAGCAGCGGACTTGGGGATACGCAGTATTTT.

This clonotype was counted only a few times. The CDR3 DNA is TGTGCCAGCAGCCAAGGCACAGAGGGAGAGCAGTACTTC. This sequence encodes CASSQGTEGEQYF. V gene TRBV4-2 combines with J gene TRBJ2-7, with D possibly TRBD2 on 5 matching bases. The CDR3 is made up of 13 amino acids. Germline CDR1 LGHNA, CDR2 YNFKEQ. The ends were cut back, 1 base at V and 7 bases at J, with 11 bases in the middle.

In its sample, this clonotype was seen a few times. The chain joins TRBV6-5 to TRBJ2-1, with 7 positions matching TRBD2. Germline-derived CDR1 and CDR2 are MNHEY and SVGAGI. The CDR3 is 14 residues long. V was clipped by 2 bases and J by 9 bases; unmatched bases: 7. The CDR3 loop is CASSYGGSRAEQFF. The CDR3 DNA reads TGTGCCAGCAGTTACGGCGGGAGTCGCGCTGAGCAGTTCTTC.

This clonotype has just a few counts. This chain connects TRBV5-1 to TRBJ2-7; 9 bases map to TRBD1. V lost 3 bases to trimming and J lost 3 bases; unmatched junction nucleotides: 7. This CDR3 is 15 amino acids long. CDR1 SGHRS and CDR2 YFSETQ come from the germline V gene. CDR3 DNA sequence: TGCGCCAGCAGCTCCCCGGGACAGGGAGACTACGAGCAGTACTTC. As protein: CASSSPGQGDYEQYF. The full variable domain, in which reference TRBV5-1 and TRBJ2-7 provide the parts outside the CDR3, is KAGVTQTPRYLIKTRGQQVTLSCSPISGHRSVSWYQQTPGQGLQFLFEYFSETQRNKGNFPGRFSGRQFSNSRSEMNVSTLELGDSALYLCASSSPGQGDYEQYFGPGTRLTVT.

This clonotype was seen a few times. CDR3 DNA: TGCGCCAGCAGCGCGGGGACAGGGGGCTTCTACGAGCAGTACTTC. It encodes CASSAGTGGFYEQYF. The chain couples TRBV5-1 to TRBJ2-7; TRBD1 matches 12 bases. CDR3 length: 15 residues. Germline assignment: CDR1 SGHRS and CDR2 YFSETQ. The ends lost 4 bases at V and 3 bases at J; junction bases unmatched: 5.

This clonotype was seen a few times. The rearrangement uses TRBV5-4 and TRBJ2-3, with 10 bases matching TRBD2. Germline assignment: CDR1 SGHNT and CDR2 YYREEE (reference sequence). There are 16 residues in the CDR3. V shed 4 bases, J shed 7 bases, and the junction held 12 bases outside the gene matches. CDR3 in DNA: TGTGCCAGCAGCACCAGAGGACTAGCGGCTGGGTATACGCAGTATTTT. Residues: CASSTRGLAAGYTQYF.

This chain uses TRBV27 with TRBJ2-3; no reliable D call. Trimming left V 8 bases short and J 0 bases short, with 12 bases between. The germline gives CDR1 MNHEY, CDR2 SMNVEV (reference sequence). There are 14 residues in the CDR3. The CDR3 reads CASALYSSTDTQYF. The DNA of the CDR3 is TGTGCCAGCGCATTATATTCTAGCACAGATACGCAGTATTTT.

The genes are TRBV2 and TRBJ1-6; 7 nucleotides align to TRBD1. V dropped 6 bases and J dropped 10; count of bases not matched to a gene: 9. CDR1 is SNHLY, CDR2 FYNNEI, per germline. This CDR3 is 14 amino acids long. The CDR3 DNA sequence: TGTGCCAGCAGCCCAGACAGGGAGTGGTCACCCCTCCACTTT. Translation: CASSPDREWSPLHF.

The gene calls are TRBV6-2 or TRBV6-3 and TRBJ2-1; 10 nucleotides line up with TRBD2. Germline assignment: CDR1 MNHEY and CDR2 SVGEGT. The ends lost 2 bases at V and 6 bases at J; junction bases unmatched: 4. The CDR3 loop spans 15 amino acids. CDR3: CASSYGLADSNEQFF. CDR3 coding DNA: TGTGCCAGCAGTTACGGACTAGCGGACTCCAATGAGCAGTTCTTC.

This clonotype has just a few counts. The chain links TRBV6-6 to TRBJ2-5; D gene unclear. CDR1 and CDR2 (germline): MNHNY, SVGAGI (reference sequence). This CDR3 region has 13 residues. V lost 8 bases to trimming and J lost 2 bases, with 12 bases between them. The CDR3 DNA reads TGTGCCAGCCAGGTGCAGGAGCAAGAGACCCAGTACTTC. Its protein product is CASQVQEQETQYF.

This clonotype has more than one count but fewer than ten. The chain couples TRBV12-3 or TRBV12-4 to TRBJ2-3, with TRBD1 matching over 10 bases. The length of the CDR3 is 15 residues. After removal of 1 base from V and 3 bases from J, the junction contained 1 base not matched to a gene. CDR3: CASSLGDRGTDTQYF. The CDR3 DNA reads as TGTGCCAGCAGTTTAGGGGACAGGGGAACAGATACGCAGTATTTT.

V is TRBV7-2 and J is TRBJ1-5; tentatively, D is TRBD1 (5 bases). The CDR3 has 15 residues. Trimming removed 1 base at V and 4 bases at J, with 11 bases between. Germline-derived CDR1 and CDR2 are SGHTA and FQGNSA. As DNA, the CDR3 is TGTGCCAGCAGCTTAGGACAGCCCTATAATCAGCCCCAGCATTTT. Its protein product is CASSLGQPYNQPQHF. The full variable domain, rest sourced from reference TRBV7-2 and TRBJ1-5, is GAGVSQSPSNKVTEKGKDVELRCDPISGHTALYWYRQSLGQGLEFLIYFQGNSAPDKSGLPSDRFSAERTGGSVSTLTIQRTQQEDSAVYLCASSLGQPYNQPQHFGDGTRLSIL.

In this sample, this clonotype turned up a few times. The chain has TRBV20-1 and TRBJ2-5; D may be TRBD1 (5 bases). V lost 5 bases and J lost 5, with 18 bases in between. CDR1 is DFQATT, CDR2 SNEGSKA, per germline (reference sequence). This CDR3 is 14 amino acids long. CDR3 DNA: TGCAGTGCTCCATTGGGGCGCCTCACGGAGACCCAGTACTTC. This codes for CSAPLGRLTETQYF.

V gene TRBV4-1 combines with J gene TRBJ2-3, with TRBD2 matching over 9 bases. With 4 bases clipped from V and 1 base from J, the junction kept 12 bases outside the gene matches. The CDR3 consists of 18 residues. Germline V gene lookup returns CDR1 MGHRA and CDR2 YSYEKL. The CDR3 nucleotides read TGCGCCAGCAGCCCTGGCCCGAGTGAGCGGGGGGGCACAGATACGCAGTATTTT. Encoded protein: CASSPGPSERGGTDTQYF.

V is TRBV30 and J is TRBJ2-2, with a tentative D call TRBD1 (5 bases). Germline assignment: CDR1 GTSNPN and CDR2 SVGIG (reference sequence). The CDR3 contains 13 residues. Trimming pared 3 bases from V and 7 bases from J, leaving 12 bases between. The CDR3 nucleotides are TGTGCCTGGAGGTCAGGGAATGGCGGGGAGCTGTTTTTT. As protein: CAWRSGNGGELFF.

This clonotype was counted only a few times. The CDR3 nucleotides are TGTGCCAGCAGCCCGACCGACAGGGCTTTGTCCTACGAGCAGTACTTC. Translated: CASSPTDRALSYEQYF. The chain employs TRBV3-1 and TRBJ2-7; 7 nucleotides match TRBD1. Germline assignment: CDR1 LGHDT and CDR2 YNNKEL (reference sequence). The CDR3 extends over 16 amino acids. V shed 4 bases and J 1 base; nucleotides not matched to a gene: 10.

The chain has TRBV6-5 and TRBJ2-7, with 8 bases lining up with TRBD2. There are 14 residues in the CDR3. V lost 2 bases, J lost 3 bases, and 3 bases stayed unmatched. CDR1 and CDR2 from the germline V gene are MNHEY and SVGAGI. The CDR3 protein is CASSYGTRIYEQYF. The CDR3 DNA reads TGTGCCAGCAGTTACGGGACTAGGATCTACGAGCAGTACTTC.